The 8 T cell receptor beta chains presented below share a single source sample, sequenced in a study of T cells in tumors after PD-1 blockade. Libraries were prepared by immunoSEQ multiplex PCR; TCRdb keeps only in-frame clonotypes and omits some of them. Of 55,000 to 65,000 clones in the sample, roughly 78% are singletons; the top ten hold about an eighth. The material sequenced was PBMCs, taken before anti-PD-1 treatment. The receptor source for this set is a human donor with basal cell carcinoma.

The chain combines TRBV9 with TRBJ1-2; 7 bases agree with TRBD1. The ends lost 3 bases at V and 2 bases at J; junction bases unmatched: 4. This CDR3 is 14 amino acids long. Per germline, CDR1 SGDLS and CDR2 YYNGEE. For the CDR3, the DNA is TGTGCCAGCAGCGCTCAGACAGGGAACTATGGCTACACCTTC. It is translated as CASSAQTGNYGYTF.

This rearrangement joins TRBV30 to TRBJ2-1; 8 bases are a match to TRBD2. This CDR3 has 14 residues. The germline CDR1 and CDR2 sequences are GTSNPN and SVGIG (reference sequence). The J segment lost 2 bases and the V segment lost 4 bases, leaving 4 bases of the junction unmatched. CDR3 sequence reads: CAWTGTRAYNEQFF. For the CDR3, the DNA is TGTGCCTGGACCGGGACTAGAGCCTACAATGAGCAGTTCTTC. The whole variable domain, filled in from reference TRBV30 and TRBJ2-1, reads SQTIHQWPATLVQPVGSPLSLECTVEGTSNPNLYWYRQAAGRGLQLLFYSVGIGQISSEVPQNLSASRPQDRQFILSSKKLLLSDSGFYLCAWTGTRAYNEQFFGPGTRLTVL.

This chain links TRBV18 with TRBJ1-1; 7 bases fit TRBD1. The CDR3 extends over 17 amino acids. Unmatched junction bases numbered 10, after V lost 3 bases and J lost 0 bases. Germline V gene data show CDR1 as KGHSH and CDR2 as LQKENI. This chain's CDR3 is CASSPDAGGGMNTEAFF. The DNA for the CDR3 is TGTGCCAGCTCACCTGACGCAGGGGGGGGAATGAACACTGAAGCTTTCTTT.

The chain links TRBV6-5 to TRBJ1-5, with D possibly being TRBD1 (6 bases). The germline V and J ends were trimmed by 4 bases and 1 base, with 11 bases remaining between them. The germline gives CDR1 MNHEY, CDR2 SVGAGI. The CDR3 has 15 amino acids. Written as DNA, the CDR3 is TGTGCCAGCAGTTCCGACAGGACAAGCAATCAGCCCCAGCATTTT. It specifies CASSSDRTSNQPQHF.

The V gene is TRBV15, the J gene TRBJ2-5, with no clear D. The CDR3 is 14 amino acids. Germline V gene lookup returns CDR1 LNHNV and CDR2 YYDKDF (reference sequence). The V end lost 3 bases, the J end lost 5 bases, and 13 bases lay between the germline ends. The CDR3 spells CATSSSPIQETQYF. CDR3 bases: TGTGCCACCAGCAGCTCTCCCATCCAGGAGACCCAGTACTTC.

In its sample, this clone was seen a few times. The chain uses TRBV6-5 and TRBJ1-1, with no clear D. The CDR3 runs to 14 residues. Trimming left V 7 bases short and J 1 base short, with 13 bases between. The germline V gene encodes CDR1 MNHEY and CDR2 SVGAGI. The CDR3 reads CASTERVGNTEAFF. The CDR3 nucleotides are TGTGCCAGCACCGAACGGGTGGGGAACACTGAAGCTTTCTTT.

The chain carries TRBV7-9 and TRBJ2-1, with 9 bases that match TRBD2. The J segment lost 11 bases and the V segment lost 8 bases, leaving 10 bases of the junction unmatched. CDR1 SEHNR and CDR2 FQNEAQ come from the germline V gene (reference sequence). The CDR3 runs to 13 residues. CDR3 nucleotide sequence: TGTGCCAGCCAAGGGACTAGCCTCCCGAAGCAGTTCTTC. This sequence encodes CASQGTSLPKQFF.

On this clone: This specimen includes other DNA sequences encoding the same CDR3. The V gene is TRBV12-3 or TRBV12-4, the J gene TRBJ1-2; D gene unclear. The V end lost 2 bases, the J end lost 6 bases, and 7 bases lay between the germline ends. The CDR3 sequence is 12 residues long. Here the CDR3 DNA reads TGTGCCAGCAGTTTATCGGGTAATGGCTACACCTTC. Its translation: CASSLSGNGYTF.